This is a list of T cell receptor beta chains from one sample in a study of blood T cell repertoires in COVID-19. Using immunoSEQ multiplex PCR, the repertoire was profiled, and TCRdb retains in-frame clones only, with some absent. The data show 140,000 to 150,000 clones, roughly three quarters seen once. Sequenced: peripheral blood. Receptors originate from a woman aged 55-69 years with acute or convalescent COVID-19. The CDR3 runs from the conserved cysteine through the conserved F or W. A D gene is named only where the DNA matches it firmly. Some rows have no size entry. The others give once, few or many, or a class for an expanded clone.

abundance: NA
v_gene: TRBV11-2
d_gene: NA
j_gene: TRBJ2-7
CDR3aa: CASSLGGRGYHEQYF
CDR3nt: TGTGCCAGCAGCTTAGGTGGCAGGGGATACCACGAGCAGTACTTC

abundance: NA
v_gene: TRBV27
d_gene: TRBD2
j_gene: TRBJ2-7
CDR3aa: CASSSAGGYEQYF
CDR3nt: TGTGCCAGCAGTTCTGCGGGGGGCTACGAGCAGTACTTC

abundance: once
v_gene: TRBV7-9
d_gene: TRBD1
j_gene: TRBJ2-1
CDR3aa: CASSDDRGGNEQFF
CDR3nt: TGTGCCAGCAGCGATGACAGGGGCGGCAATGAGCAGTTCTTC

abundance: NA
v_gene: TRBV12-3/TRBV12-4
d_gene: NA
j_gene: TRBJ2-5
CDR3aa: CASSFFGPETQYF
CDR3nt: TGTGCCAGCAGTTTTTTTGGGCCGGAGACCCAGTACTTC

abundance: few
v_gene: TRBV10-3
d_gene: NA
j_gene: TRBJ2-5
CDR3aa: CAISEVWQGSQDPETQYF
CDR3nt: TGTGCCATCAGTGAGGTGTGGCAGGGATCACAGGATCCAGAGACCCAGTACTTC

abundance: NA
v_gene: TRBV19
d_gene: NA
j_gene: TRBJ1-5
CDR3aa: CASRTIDQPQHF
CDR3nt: TGTGCCAGTAGAACCATAGATCAGCCCCAGCATTTT

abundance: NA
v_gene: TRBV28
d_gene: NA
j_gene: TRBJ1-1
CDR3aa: CASSLRTAILKEAFF
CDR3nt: TGTGCCAGCAGTCTACGGACAGCTATCTTAAAAGAAGCTTTCTTT

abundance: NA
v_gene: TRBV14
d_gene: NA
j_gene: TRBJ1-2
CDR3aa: CASGKLQGYGYTF
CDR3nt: TGTGCCAGCGGAAAACTACAGGGCTATGGCTACACCTTC

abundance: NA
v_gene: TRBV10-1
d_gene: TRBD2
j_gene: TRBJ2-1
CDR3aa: CASSALGLAVNEQFF
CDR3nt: TGCGCCAGCAGTGCATTAGGACTAGCGGTAAATGAGCAGTTCTTC

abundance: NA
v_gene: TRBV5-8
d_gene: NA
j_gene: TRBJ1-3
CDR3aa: CASSSGIKSSGNTIYF
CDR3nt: TGTGCCAGCAGCTCCGGTATTAAGAGCTCTGGAAACACCATATATTTT

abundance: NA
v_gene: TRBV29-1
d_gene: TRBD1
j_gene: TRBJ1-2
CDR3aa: CSSLGGRGNYGYTF
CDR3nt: TGCAGCTCCCTGGGGGGCAGGGGGAACTATGGCTACACCTTC

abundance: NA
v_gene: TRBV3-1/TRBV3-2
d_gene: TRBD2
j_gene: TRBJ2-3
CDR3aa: CASSQGTAREADTQYF
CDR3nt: TGTGCCAGCAGCCAAGGAACTGCGCGGGAGGCAGATACGCAGTATTTT

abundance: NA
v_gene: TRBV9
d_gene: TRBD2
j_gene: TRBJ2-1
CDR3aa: CASSVGAGVVYNEQFF
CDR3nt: TGTGCCAGCAGCGTCGGAGCGGGAGTAGTTTACAATGAGCAGTTCTTC

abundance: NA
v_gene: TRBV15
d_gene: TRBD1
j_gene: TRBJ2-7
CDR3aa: CATSREQGAYEQYF
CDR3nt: TGTGCCACCAGCAGGGAACAGGGGGCATACGAGCAGTACTTC

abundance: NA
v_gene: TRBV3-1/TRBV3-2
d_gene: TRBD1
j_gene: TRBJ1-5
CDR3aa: CASSRTTGYQPQHF
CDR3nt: TGTGCCAGCAGCCGAACGACAGGGTACCAGCCCCAGCATTTT

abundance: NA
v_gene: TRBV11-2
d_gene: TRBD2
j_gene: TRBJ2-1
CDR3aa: CASSLYGVAGGLLYNEQFF
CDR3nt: TGTGCCAGCAGCTTATATGGGGTTGCGGGAGGACTCTTATACAATGAGCAGTTCTTC

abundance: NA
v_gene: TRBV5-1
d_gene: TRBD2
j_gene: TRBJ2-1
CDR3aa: CASRYSGLATRNEQFF
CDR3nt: TGCGCCAGCAGGTACTCGGGACTAGCGACCAGGAATGAGCAGTTCTTC

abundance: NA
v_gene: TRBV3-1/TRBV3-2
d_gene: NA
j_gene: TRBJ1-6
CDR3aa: CASSQDPWGASSSYNSPLHF
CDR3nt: TGTGCCAGCAGCCAAGACCCATGGGGCGCCTCGAGCTCCTATAATTCACCCCTCCACTTT

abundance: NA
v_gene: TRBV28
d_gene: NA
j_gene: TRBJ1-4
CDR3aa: CASSEGRMEEKLFF
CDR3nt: TGTGCCAGCAGTGAGGGCAGGATGGAGGAAAAACTGTTTTTT

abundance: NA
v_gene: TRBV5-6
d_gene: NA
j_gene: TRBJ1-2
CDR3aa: CASSLEQNSNYGYTF
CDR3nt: TGTGCCAGCAGCTTGGAACAGAACTCTAACTATGGCTACACCTTC

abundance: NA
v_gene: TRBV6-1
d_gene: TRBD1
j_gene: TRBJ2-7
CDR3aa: CASTQTGEQYF
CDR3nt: TGTGCCAGCACCCAGACAGGGGAGCAGTACTTC

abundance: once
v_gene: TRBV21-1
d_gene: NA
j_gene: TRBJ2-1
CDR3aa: CASSKEPHYNEQFF
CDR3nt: TGTGCCAGCAGCAAAGAGCCTCACTACAATGAGCAGTTCTTC

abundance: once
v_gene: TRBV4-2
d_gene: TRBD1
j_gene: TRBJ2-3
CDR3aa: CASSQDPRQGVEYF
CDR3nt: TGTGCCAGCAGCCAAGATCCCCGACAGGGTGTGGAGTATTTT

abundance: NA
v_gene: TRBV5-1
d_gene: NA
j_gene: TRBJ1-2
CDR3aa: CASSPDKAYGYTF
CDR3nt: TGCGCCAGCAGCCCTGACAAAGCATATGGCTACACCTTC

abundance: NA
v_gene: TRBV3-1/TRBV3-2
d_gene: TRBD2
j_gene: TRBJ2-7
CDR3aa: CASSQGEGTSKYEQYF
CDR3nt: TGTGCCAGCAGCCAAGGGGAGGGGACTAGCAAATACGAGCAGTACTTC

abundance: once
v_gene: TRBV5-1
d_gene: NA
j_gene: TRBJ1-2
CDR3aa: CASSVGGEVVGYTF
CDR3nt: TGCGCCAGCAGCGTTGGAGGGGAGGTAGTTGGCTACACCTTC

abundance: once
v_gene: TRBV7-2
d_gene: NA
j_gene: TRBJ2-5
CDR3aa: CASSLGTRWETQYF
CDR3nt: TGTGCCAGCAGCTTAGGAACGCGGTGGGAGACCCAGTACTTC

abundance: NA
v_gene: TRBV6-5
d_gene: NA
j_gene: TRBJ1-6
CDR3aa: CASNPQTSTSPLHF
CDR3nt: TGTGCCAGCAACCCACAGACCTCTACTTCACCCCTCCACTTT

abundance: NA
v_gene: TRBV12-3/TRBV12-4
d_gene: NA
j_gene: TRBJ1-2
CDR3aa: CASSNTGIYGYTF
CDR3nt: TGTGCCAGCAGCAACACAGGAATCTATGGCTACACCTTC

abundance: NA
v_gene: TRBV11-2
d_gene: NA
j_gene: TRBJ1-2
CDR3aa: CASSLAGIDYGYTF
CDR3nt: TGTGCCAGCAGCTTAGCGGGGATAGACTATGGCTACACCTTC

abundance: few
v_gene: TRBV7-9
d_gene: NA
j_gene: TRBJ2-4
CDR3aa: CASSLAGSNIQYF
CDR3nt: TGTGCCAGCAGCTTGGCGGGGTCAAACATTCAGTACTTC

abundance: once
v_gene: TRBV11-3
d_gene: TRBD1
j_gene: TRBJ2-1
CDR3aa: CASSHSRDRVQFF
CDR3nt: TGTGCCAGCAGCCACTCACGGGACAGGGTTCAATTCTTC

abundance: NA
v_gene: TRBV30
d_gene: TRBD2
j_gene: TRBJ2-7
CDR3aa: CAWSGGTSGLAEQYF
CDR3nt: TGTGCCTGGAGTGGGGGGACTAGCGGGTTGGCCGAGCAGTACTTC

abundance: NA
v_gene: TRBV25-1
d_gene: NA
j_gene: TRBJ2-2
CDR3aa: CASSALRGSDTGELFF
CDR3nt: TGTGCCAGCAGTGCCCTTCGGGGAAGCGACACCGGGGAGCTGTTTTTT

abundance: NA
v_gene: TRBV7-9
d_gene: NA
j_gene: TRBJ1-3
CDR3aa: CASSLDLRNTIYF
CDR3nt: TGTGCCAGCAGCCTAGACTTAAGAAACACCATATATTTT

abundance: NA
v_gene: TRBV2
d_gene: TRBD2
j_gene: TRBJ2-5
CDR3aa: CASLAGFQNF
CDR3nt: TGTGCCAGCCTAGCGGGGTTTCAGAACTTC

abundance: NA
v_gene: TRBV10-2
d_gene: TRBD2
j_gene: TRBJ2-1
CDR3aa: CASSEAGVEQFF
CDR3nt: TGCGCCAGCAGTGAGGCGGGGGTGGAGCAGTTCTTC

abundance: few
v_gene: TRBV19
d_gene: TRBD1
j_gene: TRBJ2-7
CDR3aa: CACRDRGNYEQYF
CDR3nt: TGTGCCTGCCGGGACAGGGGAAACTACGAGCAGTACTTC

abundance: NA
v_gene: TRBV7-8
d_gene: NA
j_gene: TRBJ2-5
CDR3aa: CASSPRFSERTQYF
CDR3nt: TGTGCCAGCAGCCCCCGATTTAGCGAGAGGACCCAGTACTTC

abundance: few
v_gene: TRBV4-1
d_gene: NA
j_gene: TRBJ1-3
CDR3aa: CASSQDDAAGLSGNTIYF
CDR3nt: TGCGCCAGCAGCCAAGATGACGCGGCGGGTCTCTCTGGAAACACCATATATTTT

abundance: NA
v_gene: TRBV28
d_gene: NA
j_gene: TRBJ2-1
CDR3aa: CASSPIAAEQFF
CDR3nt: TGTGCCAGCAGCCCAATAGCGGCTGAGCAGTTCTTC

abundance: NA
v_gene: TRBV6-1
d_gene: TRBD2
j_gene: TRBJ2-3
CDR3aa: CASRNSGSGTDTQYF
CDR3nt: TGTGCCAGCAGAAATAGCGGGAGTGGTACAGATACGCAGTATTTT

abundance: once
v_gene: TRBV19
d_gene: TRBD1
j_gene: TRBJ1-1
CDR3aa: CASTFDRGGEAFF
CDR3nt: TGTGCCAGTACTTTCGACAGGGGCGGCGAAGCTTTCTTT

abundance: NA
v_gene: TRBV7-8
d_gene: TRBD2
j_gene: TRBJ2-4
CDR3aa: CASSFGELAGGPVGAKNIQYF
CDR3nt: TGTGCCAGCAGCTTCGGTGAATTAGCGGGAGGGCCGGTGGGAGCCAAAAACATTCAGTACTTC

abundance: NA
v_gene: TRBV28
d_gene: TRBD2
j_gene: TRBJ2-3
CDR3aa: CASRARLAGYTDTQYF
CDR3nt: TGTGCCAGCAGGGCCCGACTAGCGGGATACACAGATACGCAGTATTTT

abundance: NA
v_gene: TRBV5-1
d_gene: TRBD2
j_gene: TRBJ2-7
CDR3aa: CASSPGLAGGTSYEQYF
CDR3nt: TGCGCCAGCAGCCCAGGACTAGCGGGAGGCACATCCTACGAGCAGTACTTC

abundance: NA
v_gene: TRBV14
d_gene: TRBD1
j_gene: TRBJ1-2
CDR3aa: CASSQDRGFGYTF
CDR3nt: TGTGCCAGCAGCCAAGACAGGGGGTTTGGCTACACCTTC

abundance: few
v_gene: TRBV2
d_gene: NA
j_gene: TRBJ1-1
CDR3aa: CASSPRGTEAFF
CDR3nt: TGTGCCAGCAGCCCCAGGGGCACTGAAGCTTTCTTT

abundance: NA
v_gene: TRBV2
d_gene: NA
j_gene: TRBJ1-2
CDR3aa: CASTAGLEGYTF
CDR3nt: TGTGCCAGCACTGCAGGGTTGGAGGGCTACACCTTC

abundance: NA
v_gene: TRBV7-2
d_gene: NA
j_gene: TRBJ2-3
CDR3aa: CASSSVVDTQYF
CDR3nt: TGTGCCAGCAGCTCCGTAGTTGATACGCAGTATTTT

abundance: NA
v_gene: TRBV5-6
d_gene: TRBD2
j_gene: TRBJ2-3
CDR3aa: CASSLVTSGRVDTQYF
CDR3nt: TGTGCCAGCAGCTTGGTCACTAGCGGGAGGGTAGACACGCAGTATTTT

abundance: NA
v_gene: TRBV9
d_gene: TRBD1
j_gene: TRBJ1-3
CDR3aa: CASSRQGLKTSGNTIYF
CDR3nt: TGTGCCAGCAGCCGACAGGGCCTTAAGACCTCTGGAAACACCATATATTTT

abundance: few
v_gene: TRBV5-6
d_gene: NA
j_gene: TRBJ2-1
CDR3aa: CASSFTGRNEQFF
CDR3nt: TGTGCCAGCAGCTTTACGGGTAGAAATGAGCAGTTCTTC

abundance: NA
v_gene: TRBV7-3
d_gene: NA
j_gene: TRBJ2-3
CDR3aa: CASSSEDTQYF
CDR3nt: TGTGCCAGCAGCTCAGAAGATACGCAGTATTTT

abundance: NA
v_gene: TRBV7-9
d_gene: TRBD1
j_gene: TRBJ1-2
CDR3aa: CASSLEARGLGYTF
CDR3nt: TGTGCCAGCAGCTTAGAAGCCAGGGGGCTTGGCTACACCTTC

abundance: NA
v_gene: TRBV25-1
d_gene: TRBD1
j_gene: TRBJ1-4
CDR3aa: CASSDPLGQADNEKLFF
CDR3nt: TGTGCCAGCAGTGACCCCCTGGGACAGGCAGATAATGAAAAACTGTTTTTT

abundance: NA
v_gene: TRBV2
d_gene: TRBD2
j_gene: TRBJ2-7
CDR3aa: CASSEDSISGTNYEQYF
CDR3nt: TGTGCCAGCAGTGAAGACTCTATTAGCGGGACAAACTACGAGCAGTACTTC

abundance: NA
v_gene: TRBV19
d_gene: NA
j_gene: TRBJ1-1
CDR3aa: CASSTGLTEAFF
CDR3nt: TGTGCCAGTAGCACGGGACTCACCGAAGCTTTCTTT

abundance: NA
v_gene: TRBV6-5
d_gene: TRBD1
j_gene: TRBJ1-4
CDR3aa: CASRKLGGDSEKLFF
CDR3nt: TGTGCCAGCAGGAAATTAGGGGGCGATAGCGAAAAACTGTTTTTT